A single sample gave rise to the 4 T cell receptor beta chains below, sequenced in a study of spatial heterogeneity in lung cancer (dated by TCRdb to the late 2010s). Sample time point, as interpreted from the label and publication: sample taken at primary tumor resection. Libraries were prepared through 5' RACE. Data came from a NextSeq 500. The public reads were reprocessed in TCRdb via fastp at Q25 and MiXCR, keeping in-frame beta chains. CDR3 protein sequences are deduplicated, and each keeps its most common genes and DNA. The sample has 55,000 to 70,000 distinct CDR3 sequences on record, roughly 6.4% of them singletons. The ten largest clones take up roughly 15% of the sample. This sample comprised PBMCs, obtained at surgery. Receptors originate from a female donor with early-stage non-small cell lung cancer.

The V call is TRBV7-9, the J call TRBJ2-7; TRBD1 might be the D (5 bases). The germline V gene encodes CDR1 SEHNR and CDR2 FQNEAQ (reference sequence). V was pared by 4 bases and J by 6 bases, with 13 bases between. The CDR3 totals 13 residues. The DNA of the CDR3 is TGTGCCAGCAGCTCCAGACAGATTACCGAGCAGTACGTC. Translating it yields CASSSRQITEQYV.

V gene TRBV29-1 combines with J gene TRBJ2-7; no clear D gene. V lost 6 bases and J 2 bases, leaving 14 bases between the germline ends. In germline, CDR1 is SQVTM, CDR2 ANQGSEA. This CDR3 has 13 amino acids. As DNA, the CDR3 is TGCAGCGTCGACCCGGACGGTACCTACGAGCAGTACTTC. Translating it yields CSVDPDGTYEQYF.

Ten or more counts support this clonotype. The rearrangement links TRBV11-2 to TRBJ1-3; D not certain. Germline loops: CDR1 SGHAT, CDR2 FQNNGV. The CDR3 consists of 14 residues. The V end lost 2 bases, the J end lost 0 bases, and 5 bases lay between the germline ends. The CDR3 DNA is TGTGCCAGCAGCTTAAGCTTCTCTGGAAACACCATATATTTT. Translating gives CASSLSFSGNTIYF.

The rearrangement uses TRBV7-2 and TRBJ2-7; either TRBD1 or TRBD2 may supply D (5 bases each). The CDR3 consists of 14 residues. CDR1 SGHTA and CDR2 FQGNSA come from the germline V gene. Between the trimmed V and J ends, which lost 2 bases and 5 bases, there was a span of 13 bases. The CDR3 nucleotides read TGTGCCAGCAGCTTAACTAGTGGGGCCAACGAGCAGTACTTC. Translating gives CASSLTSGANEQYF. Based on the CDR3 plus reference TRBV7-2 and TRBJ2-7, the full variable domain is GAGVSQSPSNKVTEKGKDVELRCDPISGHTALYWYRQSLGQGLEFLIYFQGNSAPDKSGLPSDRFSAERTGGSVSTLTIQRTQQEDSAVYLCASSLTSGANEQYFGPGTRLTVT.